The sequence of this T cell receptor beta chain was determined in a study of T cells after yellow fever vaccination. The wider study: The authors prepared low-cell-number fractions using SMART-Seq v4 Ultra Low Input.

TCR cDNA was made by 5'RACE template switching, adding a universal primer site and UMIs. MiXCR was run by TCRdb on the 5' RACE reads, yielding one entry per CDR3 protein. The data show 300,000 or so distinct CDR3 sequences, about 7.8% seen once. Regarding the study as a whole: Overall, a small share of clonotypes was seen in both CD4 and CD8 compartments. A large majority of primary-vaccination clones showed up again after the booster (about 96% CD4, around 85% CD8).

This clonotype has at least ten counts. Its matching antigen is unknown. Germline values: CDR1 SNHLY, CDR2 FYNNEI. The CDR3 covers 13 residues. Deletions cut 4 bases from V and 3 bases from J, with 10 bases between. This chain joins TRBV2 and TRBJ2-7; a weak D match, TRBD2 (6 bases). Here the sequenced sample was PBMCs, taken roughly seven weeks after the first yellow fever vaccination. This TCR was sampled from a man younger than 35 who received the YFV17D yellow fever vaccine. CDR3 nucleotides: TGTGCCAGCAGTGCGGGGGTTAGCTACGAGCAGTACTTC. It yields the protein CASSAGVSYEQYF.